These 32 T cell receptor beta chains originate from one sample sequenced in a study of shared clonotypes between healthy human individuals. The protocol was immunoSEQ multiplex PCR, while the TCRdb copy is restricted to in-frame clones and leaves out a portion. The sample has around 1.6 million clones, about 98% seen once; the top ten hold about 0.45%. Material for sequencing was naive CD4+ T cells sorted from blood. Subset in this sample: CD45RA+ positively selected. These receptors were taken from a young man in good health.

This rearrangement joins TRBV19 to TRBJ2-7; 9 bases align to TRBD1. The CDR3 extends over 15 amino acids. Germline V CDR1 and CDR2: LNHDA, SQIVND (reference sequence). V trimming: 6 bases; J trimming: 5 bases; junction bases outside the gene matches: 11. CDR3 nucleotide sequence: TGTGCCAGTAGGGGGACAGGGCACAGGTGGGACGAGCAGTACTTC. Its translation: CASRGTGHRWDEQYF.

The rearrangement joins TRBV6-1 to TRBJ1-1; no firm D call. V was shortened by 7 bases and J by 1 base, with 10 bases between the two germline ends. Germline CDR1 and CDR2: MNHNS and SASEGT. CDR3 size: 13 residues. The CDR3 region is CASTDVKNTEAFF. CDR3 nucleotide sequence: TGTGCCAGCACGGACGTCAAGAACACTGAAGCTTTCTTT.

The chain links TRBV15 to TRBJ2-3; tentatively, D is TRBD2 (5 bases). The germline V gene has CDR1 LNHNV and CDR2 YYDKDF (reference sequence). The germline V and J ends were trimmed by 1 base and 2 bases, with 10 bases remaining between them. This CDR3 is 15 amino acids long. The CDR3 DNA reads as TGTGCCACCAGCAGAGTATTACTAGACACAGATACGCAGTATTTT. This encodes CATSRVLLDTDTQYF.

This chain joins TRBV10-3 and TRBJ1-2; D is possibly TRBD1 (6 bases). CDR1 ENHRY and CDR2 SYGVKD come from the germline V gene. CDR3 length: 15 residues. Deletions cut 5 bases from V and 3 bases from J, with 16 bases between. The CDR3 DNA reads TGTGCCATCAGTCCCCGGTCGGACAGTTACTATGGCTACACCTTC. Amino acids: CAISPRSDSYYGYTF.

V gene TRBV18 combines with J gene TRBJ2-2; 11 bases fit TRBD2. CDR1 and CDR2 from the germline V gene are KGHSH and LQKENI. This CDR3 has 16 amino acids. V shed 3 bases and J 6 bases; nucleotides not matched to a gene: 6. The CDR3 DNA sequence: TGTGCCAGCTCACCTACTAGCGGGAGAAGGGCCGGGGAGCTGTTTTTT. Protein: CASSPTSGRRAGELFF. The entire variable domain, with the rest obtained from reference TRBV18 and TRBJ2-2, is as follows: NAGVMQNPRHLVRRRGQEARLRCSPMKGHSHVYWYRQLPEEGLKFMVYLQKENIIDESGMPKERFSAEFPKEGPSILRIQQVVRGDSAAYFCASSPTSGRRAGELFFGEGSRLTVL.

The V and J genes are TRBV19 and TRBJ1-5, with D perhaps matching TRBD1 (5 bases). Germline CDR1 and CDR2: LNHDA and SQIVND (reference sequence). The CDR3 has 17 residues. Trimming removed 9 bases from V and 0 bases from J, with 21 bases in between. The DNA for the CDR3 is TGTGCCAGCACTAGGACACGGAACACTTATAGCAATCAGCCCCAGCATTTT. Its protein product is CASTRTRNTYSNQPQHF.

The V and J genes are TRBV5-1 and TRBJ2-3; D is tentatively TRBD1 or TRBD2 (5 bases each). V gave up 2 bases and J gave up 6 bases, with 16 bases separating them. Per germline, CDR1 SGHRS and CDR2 YFSETQ. The CDR3 consists of 15 residues. The CDR3 here is CASSFGTNPGDTQYF. The CDR3 coding sequence is TGCGCCAGCAGCTTCGGGACCAATCCAGGGGATACGCAGTATTTT.

This clone was counted a single time. The genes are TRBV10-3 and TRBJ2-7; 15 bases match TRBD2. The CDR3 totals 16 residues. Per the germline V gene, CDR1 is ENHRY and CDR2 is SYGVKD. V lost 6 bases, J lost 4 bases, and 7 bases stayed unmatched. CDR3 in amino acids: CAISDPGLAGGYEQYF. The CDR3 DNA reads as TGTGCCATCAGCGACCCCGGACTAGCGGGAGGGTACGAGCAGTACTTC.

J is TRBJ1-5 and V is TRBV7-9; no clear D gene. The CDR3 length is 13 residues. The ends were cut back, 3 bases at V and 5 bases at J, with 8 bases in the middle. Germline values: CDR1 SEHNR, CDR2 FQNEAQ (reference sequence). This CDR3 is CASSFSEYQPQHF. CDR3 coding DNA: TGTGCCAGCAGCTTCTCGGAGTATCAGCCCCAGCATTTT.

The chain is built from TRBV28 and TRBJ1-2, with no clear D. The CDR3 length is 12 residues. CDR1 and CDR2 (germline): MDHEN, SYDVKM. Trimming took 5 bases from V and 4 from J, leaving 8 bases between them. CDR3 sequence (DNA): TGTGCCAGCAGTGGCGATGTCTATGGCTACACCTTC. It codes for CASSGDVYGYTF.

The chain carries TRBV7-8 and TRBJ2-1, with TRBD2 matching over 12 bases. The CDR3 covers 16 residues. The germline CDR1 and CDR2 sequences are SGHVS and FQNEAQ. With V trimmed by 1 base and J by 4 bases, 2 bases remained unmatched. The CDR3 is CASSLEGLAGYNEQFF. CDR3 sequence (DNA): TGTGCCAGCAGCTTAGAGGGACTAGCGGGTTACAATGAGCAGTTCTTC.

V usage is TRBV5-8 and J usage is TRBJ2-3; possibly TRBD1 for D (5 bases). The germline gives CDR1 SGHTS, CDR2 YDEGEE. This CDR3 region has 15 residues. The V gene lost 0 bases and the J gene lost 3 bases, with 11 bases spanning the gap. This CDR3 is CASSLVDRHTDTQYF. The CDR3 bases are TGTGCCAGCAGCTTGGTTGACAGACATACAGATACGCAGTATTTT.

The chain combines TRBV2 with TRBJ1-2; D uncertain. Germline V CDR1 and CDR2: SNHLY, FYNNEI. V lost 3 bases to trimming and J lost 0 bases, with 11 bases between them. CDR3 length equals 15 residues. The CDR3 loop is CASSEFNGANYGYTF. CDR3 DNA: TGTGCCAGCAGTGAGTTCAATGGAGCTAACTATGGCTACACCTTC.

The V and J genes are TRBV25-1 and TRBJ1-5; D possibly corresponds to TRBD1 (5 bases). The V end was cut by 6 bases, the J end by 7 bases, with 13 bases between. This CDR3 comprises 13 residues. The germline CDR1 and CDR2 sequences are MGHDK and SYGVNS. The CDR3 here is CASRGRGGQPQHF. CDR3 bases: TGTGCCAGCAGGGGACGGGGGGGACAGCCCCAGCATTTT.

V and J are TRBV2 and TRBJ2-2, with a tentative D call TRBD2 (6 bases). CDR1 is SNHLY and CDR2 is FYNNEI in the germline V gene. The CDR3 sequence is 15 residues long. V was cut by 4 bases and J by 0 bases, with 9 bases left in between. CDR3 sequence (DNA): TGTGCCAGCAGTGGAGGGACTGCGAACACCGGGGAGCTGTTTTTT. Its protein is CASSGGTANTGELFF.

The chain has TRBV10-3 and TRBJ1-3; D is unclear. V was shortened by 4 bases and J by 0 bases, with 7 bases between the two germline ends. Germline-derived CDR1 and CDR2 are ENHRY and SYGVKD. The CDR3 spans 14 residues. CDR3: CAISGATSGNTIYF. The CDR3 nucleotides are TGTGCCATCAGTGGGGCCACCTCTGGAAACACCATATATTTT.

The rearrangement links TRBV9 to TRBJ2-5; 13 nucleotides line up with TRBD2. The closer fit of TRBJ2-7 to the DNA end suggests the J call may be wrong. The CDR3 is made up of 16 amino acids. Germline V gene data show CDR1 as SGDLS and CDR2 as YYNGEE. The CDR3 DNA reads as TGTGCCAGCAGCGTAGGGCCCGGGACTAGCGGGACCGAGCAGTACTTC. Protein sequence: CASSVGPGTSGTEQYF.

The genes are TRBV18 and TRBJ2-3; maybe TRBD1 (6 bases). Germline V CDR1 and CDR2: KGHSH, LQKENI. V was clipped by 3 bases and J by 3 bases, with 13 bases between them. This CDR3 has 15 residues. CDR3 residues: CASSPGHLGTDTQYF. For the CDR3, the DNA is TGTGCCAGCTCACCGGGACACCTCGGGACAGATACGCAGTATTTT.

This clone was picked up one time. The rearrangement links TRBV27 to TRBJ1-1, with a possible D match to TRBD1 (5 bases). The CDR3 is 15 residues long. V lost 5 bases and J 2 bases, leaving 15 bases between the germline ends. Germline-derived CDR1 and CDR2 are MNHEY and SMNVEV (reference sequence). Here the CDR3 reads CASSQPGRINTEAFF. The CDR3 DNA follows: TGTGCCAGCAGTCAGCCGGGACGCATTAACACTGAAGCTTTCTTT.

This chain links TRBV28 with TRBJ2-2; tentatively, D is TRBD2 (5 bases). V shed 9 bases and J shed 6 bases, with 17 bases lying between them. The CDR3 is 14 amino acids. CDR1 and CDR2 from the germline V gene are MDHEN and SYDVKM. For the CDR3, the DNA is TGTGCCAGTCTCGAGGGCACCGAGGCCGGGGAGCTGTTTTTT. Translated, it gives CASLEGTEAGELFF.

This chain uses TRBV27 with TRBJ1-2; unclear D gene. CDR1 and CDR2 from the germline V gene are MNHEY and SMNVEV (reference sequence). Trimming pared 3 bases from V and 0 bases from J, leaving 5 bases between. This CDR3 is built from 13 residues. CDR3 region: CASSLSTNYGYTF. The CDR3 DNA reads as TGTGCCAGCAGTTTGTCTACTAACTATGGCTACACCTTC.

The chain combines TRBV28 with TRBJ2-3; TRBD2 aligns across 8 bases. The CDR3 covers 15 residues. Germline lookup yields CDR1 MDHEN and CDR2 SYDVKM. The trim removed 6 bases at V and 5 bases at J, leaving 10 bases unmatched. The CDR3: CASSPGGRIVDTQYF. The CDR3 bases are TGTGCCAGCAGCCCGGGGGGGAGGATAGTAGATACGCAGTATTTT.

V and J are TRBV6-1 and TRBJ2-3; D remains unclear. This CDR3 has 14 residues. V gave up 5 bases and J gave up 6 bases, with 15 bases separating them. In germline, CDR1 is MNHNS, CDR2 SASEGT. The CDR3 spells CASSLKATFDTQYF. CDR3 nucleotide sequence: TGTGCCAGCAGTCTAAAAGCGACTTTTGATACGCAGTATTTT.

Points on this clone: The sample carries other DNA sequences with the same CDR3. The chain is built from TRBV28 and TRBJ2-3; D gene unclear. Trimming pared 7 bases from V and 0 bases from J, leaving 5 bases between. The CDR3 sequence is 12 residues long. CDR1 and CDR2 from the germline V gene are MDHEN and SYDVKM. Here the CDR3 reads CASTRSTDTQYF. The DNA for the CDR3 is TGTGCCAGCACCCGTAGCACAGATACGCAGTATTTT.

The J gene is TRBJ2-1, the V gene TRBV7-6, with 8 bases identical to TRBD2. Germline CDR1 is SGHVS and CDR2 is FNYEAQ. The CDR3 is 16 residues long. V shed 5 bases, J shed 0 bases, and the junction held 6 bases outside the gene matches. The CDR3 here is CASSARLASSYNEQFF. Written as DNA, the CDR3 is TGTGCCAGCAGCGCCCGACTAGCGAGCTCCTACAATGAGCAGTTCTTC.

This clone was seen just once. The chain uses TRBV18 and TRBJ2-1, with D uncertain. V shed 6 bases and J shed 0 bases, with 12 bases lying between them. Germline V CDR1 and CDR2: KGHSH, LQKENI. The CDR3 has 15 amino acids. Here the CDR3 DNA reads TGTGCCAGCTCGACGGACCAGAGCTCCTACAATGAGCAGTTCTTC. Its protein product is CASSTDQSSYNEQFF.

This clone was observed a single time. The chain uses TRBV6-1 and TRBJ2-2; tentative D call: TRBD2 (6 bases). CDR1 and CDR2 (germline): MNHNS, SASEGT. The CDR3 covers 15 residues. Trimming removed 6 bases from V and 5 bases from J, with 16 bases in between. CDR3 coding DNA: TGTGCCAGCAGGGACCCGGGACTTACTACCGGGGAGCTGTTTTTT. It specifies CASRDPGLTTGELFF.

As concerns this clone: The sample has other DNA sequences that encode this CDR3 too. This chain connects TRBV18 to TRBJ2-7, with 10 bases that match TRBD2. Trimming at V came to 2 bases and at J to 0 bases, leaving 1 base not matched to a gene. Germline V gene data show CDR1 as KGHSH and CDR2 as LQKENI. This CDR3 spans 15 amino acids. The CDR3 loop is CASSPTSGVSYEQYF. The CDR3 DNA follows: TGTGCCAGCTCACCAACTAGCGGGGTCTCCTACGAGCAGTACTTC.

The rearrangement uses TRBV6-1 and TRBJ1-1; perhaps TRBD1 as D (6 bases). This CDR3 spans 13 amino acids. V was clipped by 6 bases and J by 6 bases, with 14 bases between them. Germline values: CDR1 MNHNS, CDR2 SASEGT. The CDR3 loop reads CASRNRARAEAFF. Written as DNA, the CDR3 is TGTGCCAGCAGAAACAGGGCTCGGGCTGAAGCTTTCTTT.

The gene calls are TRBV5-5 and TRBJ1-5; D remains ambiguous. This CDR3 is built from 15 residues. V was trimmed by 1 base and J by 4 bases, leaving 12 bases between them. Germline-derived CDR1 and CDR2 are SGHKS and YYEKEE (reference sequence). CDR3 in DNA: TGTGCCAGCAGCTTGTCCGTGGGCAGAAATCAGCCCCAGCATTTT. This translates into CASSLSVGRNQPQHF.

This chain links TRBV10-3 with TRBJ1-2; D remains unclear. Germline V gives CDR1 ENHRY, CDR2 SYGVKD. The CDR3 extends over 16 amino acids. Trimming pared 3 bases from V and 1 base from J, leaving 15 bases between. The CDR3 DNA is TGTGCCATCAGTGAATTGCGGGGATCCAATAACTATGGCTACACCTTC. Translating it yields CAISELRGSNNYGYTF.

This rearrangement joins TRBV27 to TRBJ1-1; possible D gene TRBD1, 6 bases. This CDR3 spans 16 amino acids. The germline CDR1 and CDR2 sequences are MNHEY and SMNVEV (reference sequence). V was cut by 3 bases and J by 1 base, with 15 bases left in between. The CDR3 region is CASSFWGQVRNTEAFF. CDR3 DNA: TGTGCCAGCAGTTTTTGGGGGCAGGTTCGGAACACTGAAGCTTTCTTT.